This T cell receptor beta chain emerged from a study of identical twins. V was trimmed by 3 bases and J by 4 bases, leaving 13 bases between them. The length of the CDR3 is 13 residues. CDR1 is DFQATT and CDR2 is SNEGSKA in the germline V gene (reference sequence). This clonotype appeared a few times. TCRdb passed the 5' RACE reads through MiXCR, listing each CDR3 protein once. This table has around 1.7 million distinct CDR3 sequences, under 35% appearing once. The sequence came from a newborn girl in good health. The chain is built from TRBV20-1 and TRBJ2-7; D is undetermined. The sample consisted of cord blood. CDR3 sequence reads: CSASDDLTYEQYF. For the CDR3, the DNA is TGCAGTGCTAGTGACGATCTTACTTACGAGCAGTACTTC.